Given below is one TCR beta chain in context. Its antigen remains unknown. This record belongs to a study of PD-L1 blockade in urothelial cancer. Study summary: Between 0 and 3 chemotherapy regimens preceded treatment for each patient. Blood analysis occurred 3 weeks (second dose) and 6 weeks after treatment start. Study-wide results and caveats: Blood TCR clonality below the median before treatment was a predictor of better survival.

The table came from immunoSEQ multiplex PCR; TCRdb's copy has only in-frame clones and leaves some out. The table includes about 84,000 clones, 82% detected once. The V gene lost 5 bases and the J gene lost 7 bases, with 12 bases spanning the gap. The CDR3 has 12 residues. Germline-derived CDR1 and CDR2 are SGHNT and YENEEA. Each individual provided 1 to 8 samples (taken pretreatment and on-treatment). This material consisted of PBMCs, taken around atezolizumab (anti-PD-L1) treatment. The sequence was obtained from a man aged 70 or older with urothelial cancer. The rearrangement links TRBV11-3 to TRBJ2-7; possibly TRBD1 for D (5 bases). For the CDR3, the DNA is TGTGCCAGCAGCGCCCAGCAGGGTGAGCAGTACTTC. This gives the protein CASSAQQGEQYF.